Given below is one T cell receptor beta chain in context. Clones were sequenced by immunoSEQ multiplex PCR, and TCRdb holds only the in-frame ones, with some missing. The sample consists of about 820,000 clones, around 93% of them appearing once. CD8 cells classed as naive were CD45RO-negative and positively selected for CCR7, excluding terminally differentiated effector memory CD45RA+ cells. These data originate in a study of shared clonotypes between healthy human individuals. About the study: CD4 naive and CD4 memory each took three plates per donor, while CD8 naive took two and CD8 memory one.

The sequenced sample consisted of naive CD8+ T cells sorted from blood. The source of this sequence is a man aged 30 to 39 in good health.

CDR3 DNA: TGCAGCGGCGGGCCCGTCAACACTGAAGCTTTCTTT. It specifies CSGGPVNTEAFF. This sequence joins TRBV29-1 and TRBJ1-1; D is unclear. V lost 7 bases, J lost 2 bases, and 11 bases lay in between. CDR1 SQVTM and CDR2 ANQGSEA come from the germline V gene. The CDR3 loop spans 12 amino acids.